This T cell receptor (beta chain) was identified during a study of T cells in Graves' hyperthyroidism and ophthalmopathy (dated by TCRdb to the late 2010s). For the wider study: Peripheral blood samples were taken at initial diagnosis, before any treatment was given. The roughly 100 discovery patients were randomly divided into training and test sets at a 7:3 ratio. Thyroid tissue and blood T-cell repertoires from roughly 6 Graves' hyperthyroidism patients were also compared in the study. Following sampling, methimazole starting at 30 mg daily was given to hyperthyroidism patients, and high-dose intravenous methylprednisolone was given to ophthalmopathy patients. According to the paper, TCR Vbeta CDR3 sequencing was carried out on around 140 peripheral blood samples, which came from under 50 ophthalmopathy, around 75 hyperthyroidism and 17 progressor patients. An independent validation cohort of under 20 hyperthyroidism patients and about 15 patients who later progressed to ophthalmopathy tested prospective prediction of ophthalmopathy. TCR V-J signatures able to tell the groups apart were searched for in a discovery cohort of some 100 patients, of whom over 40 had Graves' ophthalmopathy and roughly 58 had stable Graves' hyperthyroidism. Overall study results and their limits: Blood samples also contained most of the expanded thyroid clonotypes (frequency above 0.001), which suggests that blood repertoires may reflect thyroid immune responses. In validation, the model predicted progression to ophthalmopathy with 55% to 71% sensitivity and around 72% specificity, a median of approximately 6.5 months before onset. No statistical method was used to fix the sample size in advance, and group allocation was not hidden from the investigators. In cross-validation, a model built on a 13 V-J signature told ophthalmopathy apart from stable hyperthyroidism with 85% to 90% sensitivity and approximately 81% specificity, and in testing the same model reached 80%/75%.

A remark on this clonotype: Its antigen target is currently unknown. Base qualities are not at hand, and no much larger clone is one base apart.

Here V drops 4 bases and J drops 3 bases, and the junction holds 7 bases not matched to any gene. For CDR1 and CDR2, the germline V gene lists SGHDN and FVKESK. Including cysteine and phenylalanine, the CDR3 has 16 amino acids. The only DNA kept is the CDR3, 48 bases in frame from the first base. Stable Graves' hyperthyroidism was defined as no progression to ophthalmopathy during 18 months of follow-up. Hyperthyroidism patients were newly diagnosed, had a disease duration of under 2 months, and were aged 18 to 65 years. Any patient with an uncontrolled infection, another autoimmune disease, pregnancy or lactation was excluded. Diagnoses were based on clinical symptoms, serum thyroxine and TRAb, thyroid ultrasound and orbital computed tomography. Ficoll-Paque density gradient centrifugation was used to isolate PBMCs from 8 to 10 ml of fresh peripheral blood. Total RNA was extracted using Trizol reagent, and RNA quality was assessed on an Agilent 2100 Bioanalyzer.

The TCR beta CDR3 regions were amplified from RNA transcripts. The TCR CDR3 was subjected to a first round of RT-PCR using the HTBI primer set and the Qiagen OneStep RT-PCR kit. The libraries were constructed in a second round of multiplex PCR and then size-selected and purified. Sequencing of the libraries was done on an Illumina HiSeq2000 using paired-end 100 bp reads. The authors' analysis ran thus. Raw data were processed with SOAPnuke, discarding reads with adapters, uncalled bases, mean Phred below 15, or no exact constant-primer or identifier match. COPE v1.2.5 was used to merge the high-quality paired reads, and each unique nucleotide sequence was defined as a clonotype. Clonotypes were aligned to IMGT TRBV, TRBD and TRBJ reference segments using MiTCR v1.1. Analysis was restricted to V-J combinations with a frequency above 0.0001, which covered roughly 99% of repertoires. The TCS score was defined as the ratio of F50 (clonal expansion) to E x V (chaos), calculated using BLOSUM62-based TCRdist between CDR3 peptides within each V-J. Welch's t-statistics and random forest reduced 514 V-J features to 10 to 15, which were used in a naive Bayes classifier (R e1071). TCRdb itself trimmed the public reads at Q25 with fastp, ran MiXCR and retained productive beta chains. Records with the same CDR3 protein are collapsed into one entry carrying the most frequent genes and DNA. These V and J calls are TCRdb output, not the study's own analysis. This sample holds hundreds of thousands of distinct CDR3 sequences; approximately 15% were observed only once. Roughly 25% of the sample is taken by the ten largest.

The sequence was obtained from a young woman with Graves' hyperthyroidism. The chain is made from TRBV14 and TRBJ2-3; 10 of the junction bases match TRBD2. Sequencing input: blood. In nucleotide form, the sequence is TGTGCCAGCAGCCCGTGGACTAGCGGAAGAACAGATACGCAGTATTTT. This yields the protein CASSPWTSGRTDTQYF.